The rows below give T cell receptor beta chains drawn from one sample of a study of beta chain features in type 1 diabetes. The data were produced by immunoSEQ multiplex PCR, yet TCRdb's version contains in-frame clones alone and is incomplete. The repertoire holds 400,000 to 450,000 clones, with approximately 15% as singletons. Specimen: naive CD4+ T cells from blood. These receptor sequences come from a man aged 30-40 years in good health. The CDR3 runs from the conserved cysteine through the conserved F or W. D genes are given only for firm matches. Rows may omit the clone size; those that give it use once, few, many or a size class.

J	D	size	V	CDR3	DNA
TRBJ2-5	-	few	TRBV4-2	CASSRSGAGQETQYF	TGTGCCAGCAGCCGAAGTGGAGCGGGCCAAGAGACCCAGTACTTC
TRBJ2-5	TRBD2	few	TRBV28	CASSKTGTSGGVQYF	TGTGCCAGCAGTAAAACCGGGACTAGCGGGGGGGTTCAGTACTTC
TRBJ1-2	-	-	TRBV18	CASSPTNRLANYGYTF	TGTGCCAGCTCACCGACGAACAGATTAGCTAACTATGGCTACACCTTC
TRBJ2-3	-	-	TRBV2	CASKRTDTQYF	TGTGCCAGCAAACGCACAGATACGCAGTATTTT
TRBJ2-7	-	-	TRBV4-3	CASSHVRGSNSYEQYF	TGCGCCAGCAGCCACGTACGGGGCAGTAACTCCTACGAGCAGTACTTC
TRBJ2-1	-	-	TRBV11-3	CASSEQGKKDEQFF	TGTGCCAGCAGCGAACAGGGTAAAAAGGATGAGCAGTTCTTC
TRBJ1-2	TRBD1	few	TRBV29-1	CSVGVTGGNYGYTF	TGCAGCGTTGGGGTGACAGGGGGCAACTATGGCTACACCTTC
TRBJ2-1	TRBD1	few	TRBV4-3	CASSQGGRQGRSYNEQFF	TGCGCCAGCAGCCAAGGGGGGCGACAGGGTCGCAGTTACAATGAGCAGTTCTTC
TRBJ1-2	-	few	TRBV29-1	CSVRQDGYTF	TGCAGCGTTCGGCAAGATGGCTACACCTTC
TRBJ2-5	TRBD2	-	TRBV27	CASSLWGGQETQYF	TGTGCCAGCAGTTTATGGGGGGGGCAAGAGACCCAGTACTTC
TRBJ1-1	-	-	TRBV6-6	CASLVNTEAFF	TGTGCCAGCTTGGTGAACACTGAAGCTTTCTTT
TRBJ2-1	TRBD2	few	TRBV19	CASSYSGVNNEQFF	TGTGCCAGTAGTTACAGCGGGGTTAACAATGAGCAGTTCTTC
TRBJ1-4	-	-	TRBV7-8	CASSLEPGANEKLFF	TGTGCCAGCAGCTTAGAGCCGGGTGCTAATGAAAAACTGTTTTTT
TRBJ2-2	-	few	TRBV18	CASSRSTGELFF	TGTGCCAGCTCACGAAGTACCGGGGAGCTGTTTTTT
TRBJ1-3	-	-	TRBV30	CAWRGTSSGNTIYF	TGTGCCTGGAGGGGCACCAGCTCTGGAAACACCATATATTTT
TRBJ2-5	TRBD1	-	TRBV7-9	CASSLGTDQETQYF	TGTGCCAGCAGCCTCGGGACAGACCAAGAGACCCAGTACTTC
TRBJ2-3	-	-	TRBV11-2	CASSLELERGTDTQYF	TGTGCCAGCAGCTTAGAGTTGGAGCGCGGCACAGATACGCAGTATTTT
TRBJ2-1	-	-	TRBV2	CASGTGKQFF	TGTGCCAGCGGAACAGGGAAGCAGTTCTTC
TRBJ1-1	TRBD1	-	TRBV10-3	CAISAGQGMNTEAFF	TGTGCCATCAGTGCCGGACAGGGGATGAACACTGAAGCTTTCTTT
TRBJ1-2	-	few	TRBV4-3	CASSQDWGGGGYTF	TGCGCCAGCAGCCAAGATTGGGGTGGAGGTGGCTACACCTTC
TRBJ1-1	-	few	TRBV7-9	CASSSDARGREAFF	TGTGCCAGCAGCTCCGACGCGCGGGGCAGGGAAGCTTTCTTT
TRBJ1-3	-	-	TRBV30	CAWIRAGNTIYF	TGTGCCTGGATCAGGGCTGGAAACACCATATATTTT
TRBJ1-4	TRBD1	-	TRBV10-3	CATGGGEKLFF	TGTGCCACAGGGGGTGGGGAAAAACTGTTTTTT
TRBJ2-1	-	-	TRBV25-1	CASSGGGQQFF	TGTGCCAGCAGTGGGGGGGGACAACAGTTCTTC
TRBJ1-4	TRBD1	-	TRBV7-2	CASSLGGNGQANEKLFF	TGTGCCAGCAGCCTTGGGGGTAACGGACAGGCTAATGAAAAACTGTTTTTT
TRBJ1-1	-	few	TRBV6-1	CASSNQVNTEAFF	TGTGCCAGCAGTAATCAGGTTAACACTGAAGCTTTCTTT
TRBJ2-3	TRBD2	-	TRBV4-2	CASSQFGVSGLASDTQYF	TGTGCCAGCAGCCAGTTCGGAGTATCGGGACTAGCATCAGATACGCAGTATTTT
TRBJ2-3	-	few	TRBV19	CASSIARWDTQYF	TGTGCCAGTAGTATAGCAAGATGGGATACGCAGTATTTT
TRBJ2-1	TRBD2	few	TRBV9	CASSALPSEGLAGGPRPGEQFF	TGTGCCAGCAGCGCCCTCCCGTCGGAGGGACTAGCGGGAGGGCCACGGCCCGGGGAGCAGTTCTTC
TRBJ1-1	-	few	TRBV7-9	CASSKTAF	TGTGCCAGCAGCAAAACGGCTTTT
TRBJ1-4	-	few	TRBV2	CASHRVPNEKLFF	TGTGCCAGCCACAGGGTCCCGAATGAAAAACTGTTTTTT
TRBJ1-5	-	-	TRBV29-1	CSVGTRIPFPPQHF	TGCAGCGTTGGGACAAGGATCCCGTTCCCTCCCCAGCATTTT
TRBJ2-3	-	-	TRBV19	CASRQGGQYF	TGTGCCAGTCGACAGGGAGGGCAGTATTTT
TRBJ2-5	TRBD2	-	TRBV5-1	CASSSTSAQETQYF	TGCGCCAGCAGCTCGACTAGCGCTCAGGAGACCCAGTACTTC
TRBJ2-3	-	few	TRBV7-9	CASSLGSGSTDTQYF	TGTGCCAGCAGCTTAGGTAGCGGTAGCACAGATACGCAGTATTTT
TRBJ2-4	TRBD1	few	TRBV18	CASSGGTGRNIQYF	TGTGCCAGCTCCGGCGGGACAGGGAGGAACATTCAGTACTTC
TRBJ2-5	-	few	TRBV19	CASSPGTWETQYF	TGTGCCAGTAGTCCTGGGACTTGGGAGACCCAGTACTTC
TRBJ1-4	-	few	TRBV5-4	CASSFGQPATNEKLFF	TGTGCCAGCAGCTTCGGACAGCCAGCAACTAATGAAAAACTGTTTTTT
TRBJ2-3	TRBD2	-	TRBV6-6	CASSERGSFSTQYF	TGTGCCAGCAGCGAGCGGGGGAGCTTTAGTACGCAGTATTTT
TRBJ1-1	-	-	TRBV2	CASSRGSTEAFF	TGTGCCAGCAGCCGCGGGAGCACTGAAGCTTTCTTT
TRBJ2-1	-	few	TRBV11-2	CASSLKSTPSAEQFF	TGTGCCAGCAGCTTAAAATCTACTCCCTCGGCTGAGCAGTTCTTC
TRBJ1-2	-	few	TRBV30	CAWGDRPYGYTF	TGTGCCTGGGGAGACAGGCCCTATGGCTACACCTTC
TRBJ2-3	-	-	TRBV25-1	CASSEPRHGGSTDTQYF	TGTGCCAGCAGTGAGCCTCGTCATGGGGGCAGCACAGATACGCAGTATTTT
TRBJ2-1	TRBD2	once	TRBV7-8	CASSSPQRGGKDNEQFF	TGTGCCAGCAGCTCCCCTCAGCGGGGGGGTAAGGACAATGAGCAGTTCTTC
TRBJ1-3	-	-	TRBV9	CASSRVVGNTIYF	TGTGCCAGCAGCCGGGTAGTCGGAAACACCATATATTTT
TRBJ2-3	TRBD1	few	TRBV7-2	CASSSAGTGGGRDTQYF	TGTGCCAGCAGCTCAGCCGGGACAGGGGGCGGGAGAGATACGCAGTATTTT
TRBJ1-1	-	few	TRBV4-1	CASSQAQVLNTEAFF	TGCGCCAGCAGCCAAGCTCAAGTATTGAACACTGAAGCTTTCTTT
TRBJ2-3	-	-	TRBV9	CASSVVEGDTQYF	TGTGCCAGCAGCGTAGTTGAGGGGGATACGCAGTATTTT
TRBJ2-1	-	few	TRBV4-3	CASSQVDGGRYNEQFF	TGCGCCAGCAGCCAAGTGGACGGGGGGCGTTACAATGAGCAGTTCTTC
TRBJ2-3	TRBD2	-	TRBV7-3	CASSSPSGSPDTQYF	TGTGCCAGCAGCTCTCCAAGCGGGAGCCCAGATACGCAGTATTTT
TRBJ1-2	-	-	TRBV29-1	CSVGGPGTRGHGYTF	TGCAGCGTTGGGGGACCCGGGACAAGGGGCCATGGCTACACCTTC
TRBJ2-7	-	-	TRBV9	CASSSSGSGVYEQYF	TGTGCCAGCAGCTCTTCCGGGTCCGGGGTCTACGAGCAGTACTTC
TRBJ2-5	TRBD2	few	TRBV12-5	CASGPAGGWSETQYF	TGTGCTAGTGGTCCCGCCGGGGGGTGGTCAGAGACCCAGTACTTC
TRBJ2-5	-	many	TRBV30	CAWSSSGLQETQYF	TGTGCCTGGAGTTCCTCGGGACTCCAAGAGACCCAGTACTTC